This note documents a single T cell receptor (beta chain) sequence. The antigen is undetermined. Clones were sequenced by immunoSEQ multiplex PCR, and TCRdb holds only the in-frame ones, with some missing. The table shows about 200,000 clones, with roughly 94% occurring only once. Germline V gene data show CDR1 as SGDLS and CDR2 as YYNGEE. V was pared by 4 bases and J by 3 bases, with 6 bases of the junction left unmatched. The CDR3 extends over 16 amino acids. The source of the sample is a study of T cell responses to AZD1222 COVID-19 vaccine. Study-level points and caveats: With dominance at 160-218 and 743-854, vaccine-associated CD4 TCRs spanned spike. None of the repertoires were sampled until the peak T cell response had passed. Donors, mostly white British, included more females; clonal diversity was possibly underestimated. Once two AZD1222 doses were given, Spike-specific TCR breadth and depth went up.

The sample in question was peripheral blood, obtained 28 days after the second dose of the MenACWY control vaccine. This TCR was recovered from an adult who received the MenACWY meningococcal vaccine as a control. The chain joins TRBV9 to TRBJ2-5, with 13 bases identical to TRBD2. CDR3 DNA sequence: TGTGCCAGCAGCCCTACCGGGACTAGCGGGAAAGAGACCCAGTACTTC. It encodes CASSPTGTSGKETQYF.